This TCR delta chain was captured by sequencing in a study of DNA immune sequencing with unique molecular identifiers (dated by TCRdb to the early 2020s). For context, the study as a whole: Using immunomagnetic cell separation, gammadelta T cells were enriched from buffy coats, and the genomic DNA of these cells was sequenced. For the enriched versus non-enriched comparison, around 94 ng enriched gammadelta T-cell DNA and 1 ug non-enriched PBMC DNA were sequenced. The study developed and validated an ultrasensitive DNA-based TRD repertoire sequencing method using PCR-introduced unique molecular identifiers. Validation of the sequencing method was done both on synthetic reference molecules and on blood samples taken from healthy individuals.

The library relied on multiplex PCR. A 32-plex assay with primers for all 8 TRDV and 4 TRDJ genes covering the CDR3 was used to amplify genomic DNA. During 2 to 3 cycles of barcoding PCR, a 12-nucleotide UMI was attached, and a second PCR using Illumina adapter primers followed. AMPure XP beads were used to purify the libraries, whose quality was checked on a Fragment Analyzer using the HS NGS Fragment kit. Sequencing used an Illumina MiniSeq mid-output kit with around 20% PhiX and 150 cycles of paired-end reads. The authors processed their data as follows. Reads were processed with MIGEC version 1.2.9 to group reads by UMI and build error-corrected consensus sequences. Post-processing used modified VDJtools version 1.2.1 scripts and the tcR R package. TCRdb reran clone calling on the public reads with CATT; rows sharing one DNA sequence were then combined. In this record, the V and J calls reflect TCRdb's handling and not the investigators' own analysis. Across this sample there are more than 350 delta-chain clones, with roughly 38% seen only once. The ten largest clonotypes hold approximately 65% of the sample.

Based on its abundance in the sample, this clone is medium-sized (0.01 to 0.1%). Its antigen has not been determined. Base qualities were left out, and no much larger clone turns up one base away. The full study reports these points: The primer-based approach is unable to detect novel TRD sequences that the primers do not target. More out-of-frame TRD sequences turned up in non-enriched samples, likely coming from partial or unproductive rearrangements in alphabeta T cells.

The cysteine opens and the phenylalanine closes a CDR3 of 14 amino acids. Just the 42-base CDR3 DNA is kept, in frame starting at base 1. The V end gives up 2 bases and the J end 0 bases, leaving 2 bases in the junction not matched to a gene. CDR1 and CDR2, looked up from the germline V gene, are GEAIGNYY and EKD. This chain joins TRDV2 to TRDJ1; 7 middle bases align to TRDD3. The source of this sequence is a human donor in good health. Sequencing was performed on buffy coat blood. The bases read TGTGCCTGTGACAAGCTGGGGGACACCGATAAACTCATCTTT. This is translated as CACDKLGDTDKLIF.